This is a list of T cell receptor beta chains from one sample in a study of metastatic and nonmetastatic thyroid tumors. Using MiXCR, TCRdb re-called clones from the PCR reads. This sample has 21,000 or so clones, with less than 20% found just once. The sample consisted of blood. Receptors were obtained from a female donor with papillary thyroid cancer or a benign thyroid nodule (not recorded which). Some clones in this sample may be carry-over from other donors' samples. Both conserved end residues are part of each CDR3. D genes are given only for firm matches. Not every row has a clone size; where given, it reads once, few, many or a size class.

d_call j_call v_call clone_size cdr3_aa cdr3_nt
TRBD2 TRBJ2-3 TRBV19 many CASSPWTSATDTQYF TGTGCCAGTAGTCCCTGGACTAGTGCCACAGATACGCAGTATTTT
TRBD1 TRBJ1-6 TRBV20-1 medium-sized CSARKGTGNLYNSPLHF TGCAGTGCTAGGAAAGGGACAGGAAACCTTTATAATTCACCCCTCCACTTT
. TRBJ2-5 TRBV7-9 many CASSLAGRGQETQYF TGTGCCAGCAGCTTAGCTGGGCGGGGACAAGAGACCCAGTACTTC
. TRBJ1-5 TRBV7-9 many CASSLTGLNQPQHF TGTGCCAGCAGCTTAACAGGCCTCAATCAGCCCCAGCATTTT
. TRBJ2-3 TRBV6-1 . CASSPYLTDTQYF TGTGCCAGCAGTCCGTACCTTACAGATACACAGTATTTT
. TRBJ1-6 TRBV5-6 many CASSPSTDSSYNSPLHF TGTGCCAGCAGCCCGTCGACAGATAGCTCCTATAATTCACCCCTCCACTTT
TRBD2 TRBJ2-5 TRBV11-2 many CASSLGREGQETQYF TGTGCCAGCAGCTTGGGGCGGGAGGGGCAAGAGACCCAGTACTTC
TRBD1 TRBJ2-3 TRBV11-1 many CATTGQSTDTQYF TGTGCCACCACGGGACAGAGCACAGATACGCAGTATTTT
. TRBJ1-3 TRBV5-4 many CASSFAGVGSIYF TGTGCCAGCAGTTTCGCCGGGGTAGGCTCCATATATTTT
. TRBJ2-2 TRBV3-1 many CASSQEGNTGELFF TGTGCCAGCAGCCAAGAGGGCAACACCGGGGAGCTGTTTTTT
. TRBJ1-1 TRBV7-9 few CASSLVSEEAFF TGCGCCAGCAGCTTAGTATCAGAGGAAGCTTTCTTT
TRBD2 TRBJ2-1 TRBV15 . CVTSRLAGGRPRGEQFF TGTGTCACCAGCAGACTAGCGGGAGGCCGCCCACGTGGGGAGCAGTTCTTC
. TRBJ2-3 TRBV5-1 once CASRDRESTDTQYF TGCGCCAGCAGAGATCGGGAGAGCACAGATACGCAGTATTTT
TRBD2 TRBJ2-1 TRBV7-8 . CASSLGTSGVNEQFF TGTGCCAGCAGCTTAGGGACTAGCGGGGTTAATGAGCAGTTCTTC
TRBD2 TRBJ2-1 TRBV12-3/TRBV12-4 . CASSRWARLASGNEQFF TGTGCCAGCAGCCGCTGGGCCCGACTAGCATCGGGCAATGAGCAGTTCTTC
. TRBJ1-6 TRBV30 medium-sized CAWSVQAGDSPLHF TGTGCCTGGAGTGTACAGGCGGGGGATTCACCCCTCCACTTT
. TRBJ1-2 TRBV5-4 . CASSPPVGPRSYGYTF TGTGCCAGTAGCCCCCCAGTCGGACCCCGGAGCTATGGCTACACCTTC
. TRBJ1-1 TRBV29-1 many CSVAGFPRNTEAFF TGCAGCGTTGCCGGGTTCCCTCGGAACACTGAAGCTTTCTTT
TRBD2 TRBJ2-2 TRBV2 many CASSSSGRGGELFF TGTGCCAGCAGCTCTAGCGGGCGAGGGGGGGAGCTGTTTTTT
. TRBJ1-2 TRBV7-9 many CASSWERGLGYTF TGTGCCAGCAGCTGGGAAAGGGGATTAGGCTACACCTTC
. TRBJ1-2 TRBV5-1 . CASSLPGVIYVYTF TGCGCCAGCAGCTTGCCAGGGGTGATCTACGTCTACACCTTC
. TRBJ2-2 TRBV14 . CASNTGGDTGELFF TGTGCCAGCAATACCGGGGGAGACACCGGGGAGCTGTTTTTT
. TRBJ2-4 TRBV5-1 many CASSLGLENIQYF TGCGCCAGCAGCTTGGGACTTGAAAACATTCAGTACTTC
. TRBJ1-1 TRBV7-8 many CASSLGQNTEAFF TGTGCCAGCAGCTTGGGCCAAAACACTGAAGCTTTCTTT
. TRBJ1-1 TRBV11-2 many CASSSSGDTEAFF TGTGCCAGCAGCTCCTCGGGTGACACTGAAGCTTTCTTT
. TRBJ2-5 TRBV7-2 many CASSLDQGGETQYF TGTGCCAGCAGCTTAGATCAGGGAGGAGAGACCCAGTACTTC
. TRBJ2-7 TRBV4-1 many CASSPAQTNSYEQYF TGCGCCAGCAGCCCGGCTCAGACCAACTCCTACGAGCAGTACTTC
. TRBJ2-3 TRBV20-1 many CSVATSSTDTQYF TGCAGTGTGGCGACCTCTAGCACAGATACGCAGTATTTT
. TRBJ2-5 TRBV30 . CAWSVVGAVHTQYF TGTGCCTGGAGTGTAGTTGGGGCAGTGCATACCCAGTACTTC
TRBD2 TRBJ2-3 TRBV7-3 many CASSRQLAGGADTQYF TGTGCCAGCAGCAGACAGTTAGCGGGAGGGGCAGATACGCAGTATTTT
. TRBJ2-1 TRBV5-1 many CASSLRVPGNEQFF TGCGCCAGCAGCTTGAGAGTTCCGGGCAATGAGCAGTTCTTC
TRBD1 TRBJ2-3 TRBV6-2/TRBV6-3 few CASISLLDRVGDTQYF TGTGCCAGCATCTCCCTTCTAGACAGGGTGGGAGATACGCAGTATTTT
. TRBJ1-1 TRBV6-1 medium-sized CASSEAAANTEAFF TGTGCCAGCAGTGAAGCTGCGGCGAACACTGAAGCTTTCTTT
. TRBJ1-1 TRBV6-1 many CASSSGQNTEAFF TGTGCCAGCAGTTCCGGCCAGAACACTGAAGCTTTCTTT
. TRBJ1-6 TRBV19 . CASSTRTCGIRNSPLHF TGTGCCAGTAGTACGAGGACATGTGGGATTCGCAATTCACCCCTCCACTTT
TRBD1 TRBJ2-5 TRBV11-3 many CASSFTGTGSHLHYF TGTGCCAGCAGCTTCACCGGGACAGGGTCCCATCTCCATTACTTC
. TRBJ2-1 TRBV30 many CACQPGSYNEQFF TGTGCCTGTCAACCGGGCTCCTACAATGAGCAGTTCTTC
TRBD2 TRBJ2-1 TRBV4-3 many CASSQQTKAGEQFF TGCGCCAGCAGCCAACAGACGAAAGCGGGAGAGCAGTTCTTC
TRBD1 TRBJ1-1 TRBV2 few CASSYPTGGWTEAFF TGTGCCAGCAGTTACCCCACAGGGGGTTGGACTGAAGCTTTCTTT
TRBD1 TRBJ2-7 TRBV12-3/TRBV12-4 few CASRIYRLGQVSYEQYF TGTGCCAGCAGAATATATAGACTGGGACAGGTTTCCTACGAGCAGTACTTC
TRBD1 TRBJ2-1 TRBV15 many CATSIGTGNEQFF TGTGCCACCAGCATCGGGACAGGCAATGAGCAGTTCTTC
TRBD1 TRBJ2-7 TRBV5-5 . CASSLEPGQDTYEQYF TGTGCCAGCAGCTTGGAGCCGGGACAGGACACCTACGAGCAGTACTTC
TRBD2 TRBJ2-5 TRBV3-1 many CASSQGGGTRGQETQYF TGTGCCAGCAGCCAAGGAGGAGGGACTAGGGGCCAAGAGACCCAGTACTTC
. TRBJ1-1 TRBV3-1 once CASSQEYRAFF TGTGCCAGCAGCCAAGAGTATCGGGCTTTCTTT
. TRBJ1-4 TRBV30 . CAWNGQWGKLFF TGTGCCTGGAACGGGCAGTGGGGAAAACTGTTTTTT
TRBD1 TRBJ1-1 TRBV20-1 . CSARTGDTEAFF TGCAGTGCTAGGACAGGGGACACTGAAGCTTTCTTT
TRBD1 TRBJ2-7 TRBV19 few CASLDRGNAYEQYF TGTGCCAGTCTAGACAGGGGCAACGCCTACGAGCAGTACTTC
TRBD1 TRBJ2-2 TRBV5-6 many CASSFPPGTGNTGELFF TGTGCCAGCAGCTTCCCTCCGGGGACAGGGAACACCGGGGAGCTGTTTTTT
. TRBJ1-6 TRBV6-6 . CASSYGGRGNSPLHF TGTGCCAGCAGTTACGGGGGCAGGGGTAATTCACCCCTCCACTTT
TRBD1 TRBJ1-5 TRBV6-1 medium-sized CASSLGQGQGPQHF TGTGCCAGCAGTTTGGGACAGGGGCAAGGGCCCCAGCATTTT
. TRBJ1-1 TRBV7-9 many CASSPLTKNTEAFF TGTGCCAGCAGCCCCCTGACCAAGAACACTGAAGCTTTCTTT
TRBD2 TRBJ2-7 TRBV5-1 . CASSWGLAGLRGNEQYF TGCGCCAGCAGCTGGGGACTAGCGGGATTAAGGGGTAACGAGCAGTACTTC